This is a list of T cell receptor beta chains from one sample in a study of T-cell reconstitution after alpha-beta-depleted transplantation in children. Using its own MiXCR run on the PCR reads, TCRdb lists one record per CDR3 protein. The repertoire has hundreds of thousands of distinct CDR3 sequences, more than 20% of them found once; the top ten carry 4% to 5.5%. The starting material was PBMCs, mostly from graft donor cells, obtained 360 days after TCRalphabeta/CD19-depleted stem cell transplant. All receptors derive from a female patient between 2 and 15 years old who had a stem cell transplant for congenital amegakaryocytic thrombocytopenia, so the T cells may come from the graft donor. The CDR3 runs from the conserved cysteine through the conserved F or W. The order of the fields is J gene, V gene, clone size, D gene, CDR3 protein, CDR3 DNA. A D gene is named only where the DNA matches it firmly. The size entry is marked missing in some rows and otherwise reads once, few, many or a size class.

TRBJ2-7	TRBV20-1	.	TRBD2	CSAGSGMGSYEQYF	TGCAGTGCTGGTAGCGGGATGGGCTCCTACGAGCAGTACTTC
TRBJ2-3	TRBV3-1	few	.	CASSRTGSTDTQYF	TGTGCCAGCAGCCGTACCGGCAGCACAGATACGCAGTATTTT
TRBJ2-1	TRBV20-1	few	.	CSARDNPTSGRSF	TGCAGTGCTAGAGATAACCCGACGTCAGGCCGCTCCTTC
TRBJ2-3	TRBV12-3/TRBV12-4	few	.	CASSIPGGAKDTQYF	TGTGCCAGCAGTATACCAGGGGGGGCAAAAGATACGCAGTATTTT
TRBJ1-2	TRBV10-3	.	.	CAIGDYGYTF	TGTGCCATCGGCGACTATGGCTACACCTTC
TRBJ2-3	TRBV4-2	.	TRBD2	CASSHQYPGLAEPTDTQYF	TGTGCCAGCAGCCACCAATACCCGGGACTAGCGGAACCCACAGATACGCAGTATTTT
TRBJ2-5	TRBV18	few	.	CASSPYLQETQYF	TGTGCCAGCTCACCGTATTTGCAAGAGACCCAGTACTTC
TRBJ2-2	TRBV2	few	.	CASSEAEAGELFF	TGTGCCAGCAGTGAAGCAGAGGCCGGGGAGCTGTTTTTT
TRBJ2-1	TRBV12-3/TRBV12-4	few	.	CASSLGEEQFF	TGTGCCAGCAGTTTAGGAGAGGAGCAGTTCTTC
TRBJ2-5	TRBV6-2/TRBV6-3	few	.	CASSYQGETQYF	TGTGCCAGCAGTTACCAGGGAGAGACCCAGTACTTC
TRBJ1-3	TRBV30	few	.	CAWSVWDRHSGNTIYF	TGTGCCTGGAGTGTTTGGGACCGGCACTCTGGAAACACCATATATTTT
TRBJ2-3	TRBV20-1	.	TRBD1	CSARTGFGTDTQYF	TGCAGTGCTAGGACAGGGTTCGGCACAGATACGCAGTATTTT
TRBJ2-1	TRBV6-1	few	TRBD2	CASTPLAGVVYEQFF	TGTGCCAGCACCCCACTAGCGGGAGTAGTTTATGAGCAGTTCTTC
TRBJ1-1	TRBV29-1	.	.	CSVLWGGNTEAFF	TGCAGCGTTCTGTGGGGAGGGAACACTGAAGCTTTCTTT
TRBJ2-7	TRBV2	.	TRBD2	CASSEAWLAGPYEQYF	TGTGCCAGCAGTGAAGCGTGGCTAGCGGGCCCCTACGAGCAGTACTTC
TRBJ1-1	TRBV12-3/TRBV12-4	.	.	CASSGEFWRTWAWDTEAFF	TGTGCCAGCAGTGGAGAATTTTGGAGGACTTGGGCATGGGACACTGAAGCTTTCTTT
TRBJ2-7	TRBV12-2	.	.	CASRLGSSGRGYSYEQYF	TGTGCAAGTCGCTTAGGATCTAGCGGGAGGGGATACTCCTACGAGCAGTACTTC
TRBJ2-2	TRBV7-8	.	.	CASSFALAPRAAGELFF	TGTGCCAGCAGCTTCGCCCTAGCCCCCCGTGCCGCCGGGGAGCTGTTTTTT
TRBJ2-7	TRBV27	.	TRBD2	CATTSGTSSSLLYEQYF	TGTGCCACCACTTCCGGGACTAGCTCCAGCCTCCTCTACGAGCAGTACTTC
TRBJ2-5	TRBV7-2	.	.	CASSLVRPPRVWETQYF	TGTGCCAGCAGCTTAGTCAGACCCCCTCGGGTGTGGGAGACCCAGTACTTC
TRBJ2-7	TRBV15	.	.	CATSRDTGRSYEQYF	TGTGCCACCAGCAGGGATACGGGACGGAGCTACGAGCAGTACTTC
TRBJ2-1	TRBV4-1	.	TRBD2	CASSQSPQSQLAGDNEQFF	TGCGCCAGCAGCCAAAGCCCCCAATCCCAACTAGCGGGCGACAATGAGCAGTTCTTC
TRBJ2-3	TRBV9	.	.	CASSEESTDTQYF	TGTGCCAGCAGCGAAGAGAGCACAGATACGCAGTATTTT
TRBJ2-7	TRBV6-1	few	TRBD1	CASSKHGTGQLYEQYF	TGTGCCAGCAGTAAACATGGGACAGGGCAGTTGTACGAGCAGTACTTC
TRBJ2-3	TRBV2	few	.	CASSGAVGQLTDTQYF	TGTGCCAGCAGTGGGGCTGTCGGGCAGCTCACAGATACGCAGTATTTT
TRBJ1-2	TRBV12-3/TRBV12-4	many	.	CASSRGRVESNNYGYTF	TGTGCCAGCAGTAGAGGCCGGGTCGAGTCAAACAACTATGGCTACACCTTC
TRBJ2-7	TRBV10-3	.	TRBD2	CAISLAGNSYEQYF	TGTGCCATCTCACTAGCGGGCAACTCCTACGAGCAGTACTTC
TRBJ2-1	TRBV7-9	.	TRBD2	CASSIGEGPARYNNEQFF	TGTGCCAGCAGCATCGGGGAGGGTCCGGCACGATACAACAATGAGCAGTTCTTC
TRBJ2-1	TRBV7-2	.	.	CASSLGGRLNEQFF	TGTGCCAGCAGCTTAGGGGGGAGGCTCAATGAGCAGTTCTTC
TRBJ2-7	TRBV20-1	.	.	CSARRLEYEQYF	TGCAGTGCTAGACGACTCGAATACGAGCAGTACTTC
TRBJ2-7	TRBV3-1	.	TRBD2	CASSLGTSASYEQYF	TGTGCCAGCAGCCTAGGGACTAGCGCTTCCTACGAGCAGTACTTC
TRBJ2-5	TRBV20-1	few	.	CSARDHRGSLETQYF	TGCAGTGCTAGAGATCATCGGGGATCCCTAGAGACCCAGTACTTC
TRBJ2-7	TRBV12-3/TRBV12-4	.	.	CASSNSGYEQYF	TGTGCCAGCAGTAACAGTGGCTACGAGCAGTACTTC
TRBJ2-3	TRBV15	.	.	CATSTGGADTQYF	TGTGCCACCAGCACGGGTGGCGCAGATACGCAGTATTTT
TRBJ1-2	TRBV4-1	few	.	CASSQVQVSSGGYTF	TGCGCCAGCAGCCAAGTACAGGTTTCCTCGGGGGGCTACACCTTC
TRBJ2-5	TRBV7-9	few	.	CASDPGGGQETQYF	TGTGCCAGTGACCCGGGTGGGGGTCAAGAGACCCAGTACTTC
TRBJ2-3	TRBV20-1	.	TRBD2	CSAFGVAGADTQYF	TGCAGTGCTTTTGGGGTAGCGGGGGCAGATACGCAGTATTTT
TRBJ1-1	TRBV6-2/TRBV6-3	few	.	CASSYSEDSGAEAFF	TGTGCCAGCAGTTACTCTGAGGACAGCGGTGCTGAAGCTTTCTTT
TRBJ1-5	TRBV3-1	.	.	CASSQGLQKNQPQHF	TGTGCCAGCAGCCAAGGATTACAGAAAAATCAGCCCCAGCATTTT
TRBJ2-2	TRBV18	.	TRBD2	CASSLRRTSGALRTGELFF	TGTGCCAGCTCACTACGCCGAACTAGCGGGGCTTTAAGGACCGGGGAGCTGTTTTTT
TRBJ2-7	TRBV5-1	.	.	CASSLATGSTYEQYF	TGCGCCAGCAGCTTGGCCACAGGGAGCACCTACGAGCAGTACTTC
TRBJ1-3	TRBV6-2/TRBV6-3	few	.	CASRTEGPSGNTIYF	TGTGCCAGCAGAACGGAGGGTCCCTCTGGAAACACCATATATTTT
TRBJ1-4	TRBV4-3	many	TRBD1	CASSQIADRDSTNEKLFF	TGCGCCAGCAGCCAAATCGCGGACAGGGACTCAACTAATGAAAAACTGTTTTTT
TRBJ1-6	TRBV4-2	.	.	CASSQERGTYNSPLHF	TGTGCCAGCAGCCAAGAAAGGGGCACCTATAATTCACCCCTCCACTTT
TRBJ2-2	TRBV5-1	.	TRBD1	CASSLALTGANTGELFF	TGCGCCAGCAGCTTGGCTCTGACAGGGGCGAACACCGGGGAGCTGTTTTTT
TRBJ2-1	TRBV4-1	.	.	CASSQDHWRQFF	TGCGCCAGCAGCCAAGATCATTGGCGGCAGTTCTTC
TRBJ2-7	TRBV7-8	few	.	CASSLRRVRDEQYF	TGTGCCAGCAGCTTACGCAGGGTACGAGACGAGCAGTACTTC
TRBJ1-5	TRBV28	few	.	CASRFWVNQPQHF	TGTGCCAGCAGGTTCTGGGTGAATCAGCCCCAGCATTTT
TRBJ1-6	TRBV18	.	.	CASSPAPGPLHF	TGTGCCAGCTCACCGGCCCCGGGACCCCTCCACTTT
TRBJ2-4	TRBV12-3/TRBV12-4	.	.	CASSLEEGPKNIQYF	TGTGCCAGCAGTTTGGAAGAGGGCCCTAAAAACATTCAGTACTTC
TRBJ1-1	TRBV4-1	.	.	CASSQDSNTEAFF	TGCGCCAGCAGCCAAGACTCGAACACTGAAGCTTTCTTT
TRBJ2-1	TRBV6-5	few	.	CASSLWTPGLNNEQFF	TGTGCCAGCAGTTTGTGGACTCCCGGGTTGAACAATGAGCAGTTCTTC